This T cell receptor beta chain comes out of a study of shared clonotypes between healthy human individuals (TCRdb year 2020). About the study as a whole: A few men and a couple of women, aged 18 to 49 years, made up the cohort. Per donor, three plates each were used for CD4 naive and CD4 memory, two for CD8 naive, and one for CD8 memory. To estimate repertoire size and how much clonotypes are shared between individuals, the study performed deep sequencing of blood TCR repertoires from five healthy adults. To increase sequencing depth and limit assay-specific biases, different laboratories used diverse techniques to prepare libraries and sequence TCR repertoires. Per donor, leukapheresis produced somewhere between about 0.85 and 9.5 billion PBMCs. On the study overall, not on this receptor specifically: Sampling was restricted to blood, and TCR repertoires in tissues likely differ from the TCR repertoires found in blood. Naive subsets generally had larger estimated clonotype richness than memory subsets. Approximately 5% of naive CD4, 3.5% of naive CD8, approximately 2% of memory CD4, and over 0.35% of memory CD8 clonotypes were shared across several donors. Compared with non-shared clonotypes, clonotypes shared by all four sorted-subset donors had higher generation probabilities. Pairwise subsampling led to the expectation that sequencing depth would affect the degree of clonotype sharing among donors. The small number of donors limited the genetic and exposure-history diversity represented. Incomplete sequencing was indicated by rarefaction of sorted-subset datasets, despite the large sequencing depth.

About this clone itself: It has no known antigen specificity. The record has no base qualities; no much larger clone is one base away.

The donors were healthy, HIV-negative adults who had no recently reported acute infections or vaccinations. Every donor was a Caucasian adult residing in Nashville, Tennessee, USA. CD4+ T cells were enriched through magnetic negative selection, after which naive cells were positively selected on CD45RA and the remaining negative fraction served as the memory subset. After blood collection by leukapheresis, PBMCs were isolated using Ficoll-Histopaque density gradient centrifugation and then cryopreserved in the vapor phase of liquid nitrogen. Purity and quantity of every magnetically sorted T cell population were checked by analytical flow cytometry. Genomic DNA was isolated from each sorted fraction and quantified by UV absorbance on a Nanodrop 2000c. Its CDR3 holds 14 amino acids, cysteine through phenylalanine. Here the CDR3 DNA is all that survives: 42 bases in frame from base 1. V is shortened by 1 base, J by 3 bases, and the region joining them spans 10 bases. The germline V gene gives CDR1 as SGDLS and CDR2 as YYNGEE.

TCR CDR3 regions were amplified from genomic DNA by multiplex PCR using the deep immunoSEQ assay. Extracted genomic DNA from each cell subset was spread evenly across all wells of several immunoSEQ 96-well plates, with each plate serving as a replicate. For sorted subsets, about 0.2 ug genomic DNA, equal to 25,000 to 35,000 T cell genomes, was loaded into each replicate PCR. Purified libraries were quantified with a Qubit 3.0 fluorometer, sized on a Bioanalyzer 2100, and re-quantified with the KAPA Library Quantification kit. Each immunoSEQ 96-well plate was sequenced on its own single-read 150-cycle Illumina NextSeq 550 flow cell. On the authors' methods: Because the immunoSEQ output included only junctional sequences and no quality scores, the filtering could not be the same as the filtering used for full-length reads. To assign V/J genes and CDR3, sequences were annotated using PyIR, a Python wrapper for IgBLAST v1.9, with IMGT germline references. Reads with weak V/J assignments (E-value above 1e-6), missing CDR3, stop codons, out-of-frame junctions, or ambiguous translated residues were removed. V3J clonotypes were defined as sequences sharing an identical inferred V gene, J gene, and CDR3 amino acid sequence. Percentage overlap between repertoires was calculated by dividing the number of shared unique clonotypes by the size of the smaller repertoire. Three approaches were used to assess repertoire richness: RTK rarefaction, the Chao1 estimator, and Recon v2.1 estimates of unobserved clonotypes. OLGA was used to compute generation probabilities for all TCRbeta clonotypes that the gDNA method yielded from four donors. Sourced from immuneACCESS, this table was stored by TCRdb with only in-frame sequences that have V and J called. A share of the clones is absent; for the studies checked, an unresolved V gene accounts for under half, and the remainder has no known explanation. From that table come the V and J calls and clone size; the DNA was used to work out D and trimming. The sample table holds about 1 million clones, of which about 74% were seen once. The leading ten clones occupy roughly 1.5% of the sample.

This chain joins TRBV9 to TRBJ2-5, and possibly TRBD1, on 5 matching bases. The sequence came from a man younger than 30 in good health. The specimen was memory CD4+ T cells sorted from blood. The cell subset or site label for this specimen denotes: CD45RA-negative fraction. The DNA sequence is given as TGTGCCAGCAGCGTAAGTTCCAGGGAAGAGACCCAGTACTTC. Translated, this gives CASSVSSREETQYF.